The 13 T cell receptor beta chains given below trace back to one sample, sequenced in a study of blood T cell repertoires in COVID-19. Measured with immunoSEQ multiplex PCR; TCRdb has only the in-frame clones, and not every one. The sample has approximately 100,000 clones, 80% to 90% seen once. The sample taken for sequencing was peripheral blood. Receptors were obtained from a woman over 75 with acute or convalescent COVID-19.

The chain couples TRBV5-1 to TRBJ1-2; D is undetermined. The CDR3 sequence is 16 residues long. The V and J ends lost 1 base and 5 bases respectively, with 18 bases between them. Germline V CDR1 and CDR2: SGHRS, YFSETQ. The CDR3 DNA follows: TGCGCCAGCAGCTTGAAACCAACACAGAATTTATATGGCTACACCTTC. Encoded protein: CASSLKPTQNLYGYTF.

This chain links TRBV5-1 with TRBJ1-1, with 7 bases aligning to TRBD1. Germline-derived CDR1 and CDR2 are SGHRS and YFSETQ. The CDR3 consists of 12 residues. V gave up 4 bases and J gave up 4 bases; unmatched junction bases: 1. CDR3: CASSAGGTEAFF. In DNA form, the CDR3 reads TGCGCCAGCAGCGCAGGGGGCACTGAAGCTTTCTTT.

The chain has TRBV4-1 and TRBJ2-5; 11 bases are a match to TRBD1. J was trimmed by 2 bases and V by 3 bases; bases with no gene match: 8. Germline CDR1 reads MGHRA; CDR2 reads YSYEKL. The CDR3 extends over 17 amino acids. The CDR3 loop reads CASSHPGTGGPQETQYF. In nucleotides, the CDR3 is TGCGCCAGCAGCCACCCCGGGACAGGGGGTCCACAAGAGACCCAGTACTTC.

The CDR3 sequence is CASSPYVGGQETQYF. In DNA, the CDR3 is TGTGCCAGCAGCCCTTACGTGGGGGGTCAGGAGACCCAGTACTTC. This rearrangement joins TRBV11-2 to TRBJ2-5; D perhaps matches TRBD2 (6 bases). This CDR3 has 15 amino acids. V was trimmed by 5 bases and J by 5 bases, leaving 18 bases between them. The germline gives CDR1 SGHAT, CDR2 FQNNGV.

This chain joins TRBV6-5 and TRBJ2-2; 7 bases line up with TRBD1. This CDR3 comprises 13 residues. Germline lookup yields CDR1 MNHEY and CDR2 SVGAGI. The V segment lost 8 bases and the J segment 6 bases; nucleotides outside the gene matches: 6. The CDR3 sequence: CASSGTAPGELFF. CDR3 coding DNA: TGTGCCAGCTCAGGGACAGCCCCCGGGGAGCTGTTTTTT.

This sequence joins TRBV11-3 and TRBJ2-2; tentative D call: TRBD1 (5 bases). The V and J ends lost 4 bases and 1 base respectively, with 7 bases between them. Germline V gene data show CDR1 as SGHNT and CDR2 as YENEEA. The CDR3 has 14 residues. The CDR3, as DNA: TGTGCCAGCAGCTCCGGACAGAACACCGGGGAGCTGTTTTTT. Residues: CASSSGQNTGELFF.

This clone was seen just once. This sequence joins TRBV5-1 and TRBJ2-5; TRBD1 matches at 9 bases. CDR1 and CDR2 (germline): SGHRS, YFSETQ. V gave up 0 bases and J gave up 7 bases; unmatched junction bases: 10. This CDR3 region has 16 residues. This chain's CDR3 is CASSLGGTGRLGTQYF. The DNA of the CDR3 is TGCGCCAGCAGCTTGGGCGGGACAGGGCGTCTGGGGACCCAGTACTTC.

This clone turned up a few times. This chain connects TRBV3-1 (or the pseudogene TRBV3-2) to TRBJ2-6, with D perhaps TRBD1 (6 bases). Germline values: CDR1 LGHDT, CDR2 YNNKEL (reference sequence). Trimming stripped 5 bases from V and 1 base from J, with 12 bases between. This CDR3 contains 16 residues. The DNA of the CDR3 is TGTGCCAGCAGCATAGGGACATTTTCTGGGGCCAACGTCCTGACTTTC. It encodes CASSIGTFSGANVLTF.

The V and J genes are TRBV5-1 and TRBJ2-7, with 9 bases fitting TRBD2. The CDR3 runs to 15 residues. Losses at the gene ends were 1 base for V and 0 bases for J; bases not matched to a gene: 2. From germline, CDR1 is SGHRS and CDR2 YFSETQ. The CDR3 here is CASSLISGGSYEQYF. The DNA for the CDR3 is TGCGCCAGCAGCTTGATTAGCGGGGGCTCCTACGAGCAGTACTTC. Variable domain in full (rest from reference TRBV5-1 and TRBJ2-7): KAGVTQTPRYLIKTRGQQVTLSCSPISGHRSVSWYQQTPGQGLQFLFEYFSETQRNKGNFPGRFSGRQFSNSRSEMNVSTLELGDSALYLCASSLISGGSYEQYFGPGTRLTVT.

The V gene is TRBV5-5, the J gene TRBJ1-1; 7 bases align to TRBD1. With V trimmed by 4 bases and J by 1 base, 7 bases remained unmatched. Germline values: CDR1 SGHKS, CDR2 YYEKEE (reference sequence). This CDR3 has 15 residues. Here the CDR3 DNA reads TGTGCCAGCAGCGTGACAGGGAATAGGAACACTGAAGCTTTCTTT. The encoded protein is CASSVTGNRNTEAFF.

The chain joins TRBV4-1 to TRBJ2-6; a possible D gene is TRBD1 (6 bases). CDR1 and CDR2 (germline): MGHRA, YSYEKL. The CDR3 runs to 17 residues. V lost 1 base and J 2 bases, leaving 12 bases between the germline ends. CDR3 residues: CASSQVVGAAGANVLTF. In nucleotides, the CDR3 is TGCGCCAGCAGCCAAGTTGTGGGGGCAGCTGGGGCCAACGTCCTGACTTTC.

V gene TRBV3-1 (or the pseudogene TRBV3-2) combines with J gene TRBJ1-1; tentatively, D is TRBD1 (6 bases). Trimming shortened V by 0 bases and J by 0 bases, and 17 bases separated the two germline ends. Per the germline V gene, CDR1 is LGHDT and CDR2 is YNNKEL (reference sequence). This CDR3 spans 18 amino acids. The CDR3 region is CASSQDLGGLGMNTEAFF. CDR3 DNA sequence: TGTGCCAGCAGCCAAGATCTTGGGGGCCTGGGAATGAACACTGAAGCTTTCTTT.

This clone was recorded a few times. The J gene is TRBJ1-1, the V gene TRBV7-9; D gene uncertain. The CDR3 extends over 12 amino acids. V was clipped by 3 bases and J by 7 bases, with 9 bases between them. Per germline, CDR1 SEHNR and CDR2 FQNEAQ (reference sequence). The DNA of the CDR3 is TGTGCCAGCAGCTTCAGACAAGATGAAGCTTTCTTT. The encoded protein is CASSFRQDEAFF. Full variable domain (remainder filled in from reference TRBV7-9 and TRBJ1-1): DTGVSQNPRHKITKRGQNVTFRCDPISEHNRLYWYRQTLGQGPEFLTYFQNEAQLEKSRLLSDRFSAERPKGSFSTLEIQRTEQGDSAMYLCASSFRQDEAFFGQGTRLTVV.